This T cell receptor beta chain was identified in a study of cytotoxic CD8 clonotypes in ibrutinib-treated CLL. J lost 0 bases, V lost 4 bases, and 6 bases had no gene match. The V gene's germline CDR1 is MNHEY and CDR2 SMNVEV (reference sequence). There are 15 residues in the CDR3. Regarding this clone: Its antigen remains unidentified.

Notes on the study in general: Lymph node repertoires were not studied, and sampling times were unmatched.

Profiling relied on immunoSEQ multiplex PCR, and the TCRdb table lists in-frame clones only, not all of them. The sample has tens of thousands of clones; approximately 87% are singletons. This specimen was PBMCs, taken after 24 months of ibrutinib treatment. This chain connects TRBV27 to TRBJ2-7; 7 bases match TRBD1. The source is a human donor with chronic lymphocytic leukemia. CDR3: CASSSGQAGSYEQYF. The CDR3, as DNA: TGTGCCAGCAGTTCCGGACAGGCAGGCTCCTACGAGCAGTACTTC.